Presented here are 9 T cell receptor beta chains from one specimen sequenced in a study of patients with pleural tuberculosis. TCRdb reprocessed the reads with MiXCR, giving one entry per CDR3 protein. The data contain tens of thousands of distinct CDR3 sequences, 5.5% to 8% of them singletons. The receptors come from a human donor with pleural tuberculosis.

Only a few counts were recorded for this clonotype. This chain links TRBV29-1 with TRBJ2-3; weak D call: TRBD2 (7 bases). Looked up from germline, CDR1 is SQVTM and CDR2 is ANQGSEA. The CDR3 sequence is 15 residues long. V was shortened by 3 bases and J by 3 bases, with 16 bases between the two germline ends. The CDR3 coding sequence is TGCAGCGTTGATGGGGGGGCGTATATGACAGATACGCAGTATTTT. Translating gives CSVDGGAYMTDTQYF.

This clonotype is medium-sized. The J gene is TRBJ1-1, the V gene TRBV2; D is unresolved. Germline V gene data show CDR1 as SNHLY and CDR2 as FYNNEI. The length of the CDR3 is 14 residues. Trimming stripped 3 bases from V and 4 bases from J, with 12 bases between. The CDR3 DNA follows: TGTGCCAGCAGTGAGCTGGGAACGAGCACTGAAGCTTTCTTT. Amino acid sequence: CASSELGTSTEAFF.

This clonotype was detected only a few times. J is TRBJ2-3 and V is TRBV5-4, with 7 bases matching TRBD2. Germline CDR1 SGHNT, CDR2 YYREEE (reference sequence). This CDR3 is 14 amino acids long. Trimming cost V 2 bases and J 4 bases; bases outside gene matches: 4. As DNA, the CDR3 is TGTGCCAGCAGCTTTCGGGGAGGGGCAGATACGCAGTATTTT. This translates into CASSFRGGADTQYF.

This clonotype was observed at least ten times. The DNA of the CDR3 is TGTGCCAGTGCCGGGACAGGAAACAATCAGCCCCAGCATTTT. It is translated as CASAGTGNNQPQHF. The V and J genes are TRBV19 and TRBJ1-5, with 8 bases matching TRBD1. Trimming took 8 bases from V and 3 from J; bases not matched to a gene: 6. The germline V gene encodes CDR1 LNHDA and CDR2 SQIVND (reference sequence). This CDR3 is 14 amino acids long.

This clonotype appeared many times. The chain couples TRBV6-2 or TRBV6-3 to TRBJ1-6; D is uncertain. V was cut by 8 bases and J by 9 bases, with 14 bases left in between. There are 13 residues in the CDR3. Germline CDR1 and CDR2: MNHEY and SVGEGT. CDR3 amino acids: CASDETGSSPLHF. Written as DNA, the CDR3 is TGTGCCAGCGACGAAACTGGGAGTTCACCCCTCCACTTT.

The V and J genes are TRBV12-3 or TRBV12-4 and TRBJ1-5; no clear D gene. This CDR3 spans 15 amino acids. V shed 1 base and J shed 3 bases, with 10 bases lying between them. CDR3 protein: CASSLGSPFNQPQHF. The DNA for the CDR3 is TGTGCCAGCAGTTTAGGATCGCCTTTCAATCAGCCCCAGCATTTT.

For this clonotype: The junction departs from the called germline gene at one end, perhaps through a read error. The rearrangement links TRBV2 to TRBJ1-1; D may be TRBD1 (6 bases). Germline assignment: CDR1 SNHLY and CDR2 FYNNEI. CDR3 length: 12 residues. The CDR3 DNA follows: TGTGCCAGCAGTGAACGGGACACTGAAGCTTCCTTT. This translates into CASSERDTEASF. Variable domain in full (rest from reference TRBV2 and TRBJ1-1): EPEVTQTPSHQVTQMGQEVILRCVPISNHLYFYWYRQILGQKVEFLVSFYNNEISEKSEIFDDQFSVERPDGSNFTLKIRSTKLEDSAMYFCASSERDTEASFGQGTRLTVV.

This clonotype was counted at least ten times. The J gene is TRBJ2-5, the V gene TRBV28; D tentatively fits TRBD1 or TRBD2 (5 bases each). Looked up from germline, CDR1 is MDHEN and CDR2 is SYDVKM. There are 12 residues in the CDR3. V gave up 3 bases and J gave up 12 bases, with 14 bases separating them. The CDR3 DNA is TGTGCCAGCAGTTTCTTAGGGGACCCCAAGTACTTC. It yields the protein CASSFLGDPKYF.

This clonotype was detected ten times or more. The CDR3 loop is CASSEYSMDRNEQFF. CDR3 bases: TGTGCCAGCAGTGAATATTCAATGGATCGAAATGAGCAGTTCTTC. The chain joins TRBV25-1 to TRBJ2-1; D unclear. The germline CDR1 and CDR2 sequences are MGHDK and SYGVNS. The CDR3 runs to 15 residues. V gave up 0 bases and J gave up 7 bases, with 13 bases separating them.